This T cell receptor beta chain originates from a study of cytomegalovirus exposure and HLA in healthy donors. Study-level findings and limits: Three chains tied to CMV proved CMV antigen-specific in vitro. A link between a missense DCLRE1C variant and TCR beta V- and J-gene trimming emerged from a later analysis. Sequencing artifact likely explains a cluster of highly shared sequence variants.

The PCR contained 60 Vbeta and 13 Jbeta primers. Sequencing used immunoSEQ multiplex PCR; TCRdb keeps in-frame clones, though not all of them. The sample records 150,000 to 200,000 clones, around 79% being singletons. There are a few counts of this clone. Its antigen is currently unknown. Looked up from germline, CDR1 is MNHEY and CDR2 is SVGAGI. The CDR3 consists of 13 residues. The V end lost 2 bases, the J end lost 4 bases, and 8 bases lay between the germline ends. The sequenced material came from PBMCs. The V call is TRBV6-5, the J call TRBJ1-2; D remains unclear. This TCR came from a man aged 35 to 55 in good health and CMV-seropositive. CDR3: CASSYGGGYGYTF. The DNA for the CDR3 is TGTGCCAGCAGTTACGGAGGTGGCTATGGCTACACCTTC.